This T cell receptor (beta chain) is drawn from a study of CD8 T cells in Susac syndrome. The V and J ends lost 4 bases and 4 bases respectively, with 13 bases between them. This CDR3 contains 15 residues. Germline loops: CDR1 LNHDA, CDR2 SQIVND (reference sequence). Random hexamers primed reverse transcription of about 0.45 to 1 ug RNA. TCRdb processed the immunoSEQ multiplex PCR reads anew with MiXCR; each CDR3 protein has one entry. The sample lists some 120,000 distinct CDR3 sequences; 90% to 95% were seen once. TEMRA cells were enriched by FACS, while CD8+ and CD4+ T cells were obtained through a negative isolation that was performed magnetically.

The receptor was isolated from a human donor in good health. The specimen was CD4+ T cells from PBMCs. The chain recombines TRBV19 with TRBJ2-2, with D unresolved. CDR3 sequence: CASSTSQATTGELFF. The CDR3 DNA sequence: TGTGCCAGTAGTACCTCTCAGGCGACCACCGGGGAGCTGTTTTTT.